The 2 T cell receptor beta chains below all came from one sample that was sequenced in a study of blood T cell repertoires in COVID-19. Only in-frame clones appear in the TCRdb table, and some are missing; sequencing was by immunoSEQ multiplex PCR. Among about 290,000 clones listed, around 85% were seen once. The sequenced sample consisted of peripheral blood. The receptors come from a woman aged 45-59 years with active or convalescent COVID-19.

V and J are TRBV19 and TRBJ2-7; 7 bases line up with TRBD2. V lost 5 bases and J lost 3; bases outside the gene matches: 4. The CDR3 covers 13 residues. Germline values: CDR1 LNHDA, CDR2 SQIVND (reference sequence). The DNA for the CDR3 is TGTGCCAGTAGTCCAGCGGGGCGCTACGAGCAGTACTTC. Translation: CASSPAGRYEQYF.

The chain uses TRBV5-4 and TRBJ2-7; 12 bases map to TRBD2. CDR3 length: 16 amino acids. Germline CDR1 and CDR2: SGHNT and YYREEE (reference sequence). Trimming cost V 0 bases and J 6 bases; bases outside gene matches: 7. The CDR3 DNA follows: TGTGCCAGCAGCTTGGGACTAGCGGGAGTGTTGCGCGAGCAGTACTTC. It translates to CASSLGLAGVLREQYF. Drawing the rest from reference TRBV5-4 and TRBJ2-7, the complete variable domain is ETGVTQSPTHLIKTRGQQVTLRCSSQSGHNTVSWYQQALGQGPQFIFQYYREEENGRGNFPPRFSGLQFPNYSSELNVNALELDDSALYLCASSLGLAGVLREQYFGPGTRLTVT.